This T cell receptor beta chain is drawn from a study of CD8+ T cells in alopecia areata. Extraction of RNA preceded its reverse transcription into cDNA, which served as the sequencing template. The table came from immunoSEQ multiplex PCR; TCRdb's copy has only in-frame clones and leaves some out. This table has 100,000 to 150,000 clones, roughly 50% appearing once. Germline V gene sequence: CDR1 SGHTA, CDR2 FQGNSA. This CDR3 is built from 12 residues. The germline V and J ends were trimmed by 3 bases and 2 bases, with 5 bases remaining between them. It was from alopecia areata patients that lesional scalp punch biopsies and peripheral blood were collected. Sorting of CD4+ and CD8+ T cells was performed on PBMCs. This clone was seen just once.

This chain connects TRBV7-2 to TRBJ2-7, with no clear D. This TCR derives from a human donor with alopecia areata. Material for sequencing was NKG2D-low CD8+ T cells sorted from blood. The CDR3 sequence is CASSFAAYEQYF. The CDR3 DNA follows: TGTGCCAGCAGCTTCGCAGCCTACGAGCAGTACTTC.